These 11 T cell receptor beta chains originate from one sample sequenced in a study of monozygotic twins with inflammatory bowel disease. TCRdb reprocessed the 5' RACE reads and reports one entry per CDR3 protein, with no DNA. Here the sample table reports hundreds of thousands of distinct CDR3 sequences. The sample consisted of blood. These receptors were collected from a human donor with ulcerative colitis or Crohn's disease, or a healthy co-twin of an affected twin (not recorded which).

The chain uses TRBV30 and TRBJ1-1; TCRdb proposes TRBD1, but this gene call is untestable without DNA. Germline V lookup: CDR1 GTSNPN, CDR2 SVGIG (reference sequence). This CDR3 comprises 12 residues. CDR3 protein: CAWTQGNTEAFF.

This chain links TRBV6-2 or TRBV6-3 with TRBJ2-3; with no DNA, the TCRdb D assignment of TRBD1 cannot be verified. CDR3 length equals 14 residues. CDR1 MNHEY and CDR2 SVGEGT come from the germline V gene. CDR3 amino acids: CASTLGGSTDTQYF.

The chain couples TRBV3-1 to TRBJ1-2; TCRdb returns TRBD1, unconfirmable since there is no DNA. Germline V gene sequence: CDR1 LGHDT, CDR2 YNNKEL (reference sequence). The CDR3 sequence is 16 residues long. The CDR3: CASSQDVKGASDGYTF.

The genes are TRBV20-1 and TRBJ2-1; with no DNA, the TCRdb D assignment of TRBD1 cannot be verified. Germline V gene data show CDR1 as DFQATT and CDR2 as SNEGSKA (reference sequence). CDR3 size: 12 residues. The CDR3 sequence: CSARVRTPEQFF.

This chain uses TRBV19 with TRBJ2-1; the TCRdb D gene call, TRBD2, has no DNA to confirm it. This CDR3 has 12 amino acids. Germline V gene sequence: CDR1 LNHDA, CDR2 SQIVND (reference sequence). CDR3 protein: CASSTRLGEQFF.

The rearrangement links TRBV28 to TRBJ2-2; as DNA is missing, the TRBD2 call by TCRdb cannot be tested. The CDR3 contains 13 residues. Germline V gene sequence: CDR1 MDHEN, CDR2 SYDVKM. CDR3 sequence: CASSWEGRGELFF.

This chain links TRBV5-1 with TRBJ2-2. This CDR3 is 18 amino acids long. Germline CDR1 and CDR2: SGHRS and YFSETQ. The CDR3 protein is CASSRVASPVANTGELFF.

The V and J genes are TRBV3-1 and TRBJ1-1; the TRBD1 assignment by TCRdb is unverifiable without DNA. CDR3 length: 16 residues. Germline-derived CDR1 and CDR2 are LGHDT and YNNKEL (reference sequence). The CDR3 sequence is CASSLVGGHSNTEAFF.

This chain links TRBV28 with TRBJ1-2; TCRdb reports TRBD1, a call that lacks DNA to check it against. The germline CDR1 and CDR2 sequences are MDHEN and SYDVKM. The CDR3 is made up of 11 amino acids. The CDR3 spells CASSGGGGYTF.

The V gene is TRBV5-1, the J gene TRBJ2-5; TCRdb calls TRBD2, which cannot be checked without DNA. Germline values: CDR1 SGHRS, CDR2 YFSETQ. The CDR3 consists of 16 residues. The CDR3 sequence: CASSFSLGPVAETQYF.

The chain joins TRBV7-2 to TRBJ1-6. The germline gives CDR1 SGHTA, CDR2 FQGNSA. The CDR3 contains 15 residues. CDR3 protein: CASSWDLGYNSPLHF.